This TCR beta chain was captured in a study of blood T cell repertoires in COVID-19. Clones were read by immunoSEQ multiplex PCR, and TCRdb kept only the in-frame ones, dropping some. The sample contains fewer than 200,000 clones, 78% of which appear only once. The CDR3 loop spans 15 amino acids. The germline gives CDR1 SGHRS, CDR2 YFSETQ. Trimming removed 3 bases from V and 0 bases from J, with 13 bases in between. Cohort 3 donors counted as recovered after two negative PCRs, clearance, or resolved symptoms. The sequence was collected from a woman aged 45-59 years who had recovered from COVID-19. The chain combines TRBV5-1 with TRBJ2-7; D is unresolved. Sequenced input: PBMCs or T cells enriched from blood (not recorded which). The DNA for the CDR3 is TGCGCCAGCAGCTCGACACCGTTGAGCTCCTACGAGCAGTACTTC. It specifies CASSSTPLSSYEQYF.